This entry describes one T cell receptor beta chain. This entry comes from a study of blood T cell repertoires in COVID-19. This CDR3 comprises 12 residues. Germline V gene lookup returns CDR1 GTSNPN and CDR2 SVGIG (reference sequence). Trimming removed 0 bases from V and 7 bases from J, with 9 bases in between. Sequencing used immunoSEQ multiplex PCR; TCRdb keeps in-frame clones, though not all of them. The top ten clones hold less than 2% of a sample with approximately 300,000 clones, approximately 89% of them seen once. The V gene is TRBV30, the J gene TRBJ1-2; D may be TRBD1 (5 bases). The specimen sequenced was peripheral blood. The sequence derives from a woman in her thirties with COVID-19, enrolled during active disease. The CDR3 is CAWSVGARGYTF. DNA for the CDR3: TGTGCCTGGAGTGTTGGGGCGCGTGGCTACACCTTC. Filled out from reference TRBV30 and TRBJ1-2, the complete variable domain reads SQTIHQWPATLVQPVGSPLSLECTVEGTSNPNLYWYRQAAGRGLQLLFYSVGIGQISSEVPQNLSASRPQDRQFILSSKKLLLSDSGFYLCAWSVGARGYTFGSGTRLTVV.